This T cell receptor beta chain was identified in a study of tumor and adjacent non-tumor tissue in lung cancer. Between the trimmed V and J ends, which lost 5 bases and 5 bases, there was a span of 20 bases. The CDR3 extends over 16 amino acids. TCRbeta libraries were built with three rounds of nested PCR, modified from ARM-PCR. TCRdb processed the multiplex PCR reads anew with MiXCR; each CDR3 protein has one entry. The data hold 98,000 or so distinct CDR3 sequences, with 80% observed a single time. This sample's RNA came from whole unsorted tissue. This non-tumor lung sample came from over 3 cm beyond the tumor edge. Many counts were recorded for this clonotype.

The clonotype comes from a man between 60 and 70 years old with small cell lung cancer. Sequenced: distant non-tumor lung tissue. The chain links TRBV12-3 or TRBV12-4 to TRBJ2-3; TRBD2 might be the D (6 bases). The chain's CDR3 is CASSPPQGTGGDTQYF. CDR3 nucleotides: TGTGCCAGCAGTCCCCCCCAAGGGACTGGTGGAGATACGCAGTATTTT.